This TCR beta chain was identified during a study of Siglec-9 on CD8 T cells in melanoma (dated by TCRdb to between 2018 and 2020). Background for the entire study: Siglec-9 expression on CD8+ T cells and the role of Siglec-9 in regulating T cells in the melanoma tumor microenvironment were investigated in the study. The investigation overall reported the following: According to the reported findings, Siglec-9 marked and regulated a subset of effector memory CD8+ T cells that seemed to build up inside melanoma tumors.

Trimming removed 6 bases from V and 2 bases from J; the gene matches leave 1 base unexplained. According to the germline V gene, CDR1 reads MNHEY and CDR2 reads SVGAGI. Reading from cysteine to phenylalanine, the CDR3 counts 13 amino acids. CDR3 DNA only is kept here, 39 bases in frame from base 1. Libraries were made using the immunoSEQ multiplex PCR assay. This is the immuneACCESS table as TCRdb keeps it, with only in-frame sequences that have V and J called. A part of the clones is gone; compared with another copy, unresolved V genes explain less than half, and the rest is unexplained. Recorded for this sample are around 30,000 clones; 80% of them occurred a single time. Of the sample, nearly 6% is held by the ten largest clones. Remarks on this clone: No cognate antigen has been identified for it. Per-nucleotide qualities are absent, and no much larger clonotype sits a single base away.

The chain employs TRBV6-5 and TRBJ2-3, with 8 middle bases fitting TRBD2. The specimen was Siglec-9- CD8+ T cells sorted from blood. The label giving this sample's cell subset or site can be read as: CD8 T cells lacking Siglec-9. This sequence originates from a human donor in good health. The CDR3 protein: CASSGGATDTQYF. The sequenced DNA is TGTGCCAGCAGCGGGGGGGCCACAGATACGCAGTATTTT.